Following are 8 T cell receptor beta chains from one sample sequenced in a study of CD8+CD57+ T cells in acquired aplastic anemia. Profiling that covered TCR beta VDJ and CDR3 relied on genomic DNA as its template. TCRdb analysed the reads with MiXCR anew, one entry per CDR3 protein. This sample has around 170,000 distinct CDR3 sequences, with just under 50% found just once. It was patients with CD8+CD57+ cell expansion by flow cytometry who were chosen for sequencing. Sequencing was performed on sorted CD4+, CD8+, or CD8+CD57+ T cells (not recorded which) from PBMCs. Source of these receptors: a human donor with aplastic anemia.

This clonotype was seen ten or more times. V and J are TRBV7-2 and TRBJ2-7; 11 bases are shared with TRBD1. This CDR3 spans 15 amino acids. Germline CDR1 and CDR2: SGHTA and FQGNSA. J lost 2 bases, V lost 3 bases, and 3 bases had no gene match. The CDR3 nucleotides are TGTGCCAGCAGCTTCGCGGGACAGGGGGCCTACGAGCAGTACTTC. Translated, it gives CASSFAGQGAYEQYF.

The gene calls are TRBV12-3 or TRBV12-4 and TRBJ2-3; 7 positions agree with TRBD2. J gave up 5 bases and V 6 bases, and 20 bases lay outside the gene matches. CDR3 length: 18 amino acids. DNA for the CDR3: TGTGCCAGCAGCGCACCCGCGGGGGTCGGCAGCGGGAAAGATACGCAGTATTTT. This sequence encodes CASSAPAGVGSGKDTQYF.

The CDR3: CATSLRQGSGANVLTF. CDR3 nucleotide sequence: TGTGCCACCAGCCTTCGTCAGGGCTCTGGGGCCAACGTCCTGACTTTC. The chain couples TRBV15 to TRBJ2-6; possibly TRBD1 for D (5 bases). V lost 5 bases and J 0 bases, leaving 11 bases between the germline ends. This CDR3 is 16 amino acids long. Germline V gene sequence: CDR1 LNHNV, CDR2 YYDKDF (reference sequence).

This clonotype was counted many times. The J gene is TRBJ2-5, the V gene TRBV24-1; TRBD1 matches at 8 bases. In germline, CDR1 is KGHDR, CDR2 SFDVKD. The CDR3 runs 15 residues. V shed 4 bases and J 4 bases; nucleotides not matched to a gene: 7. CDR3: CATSESRTGRETQYF. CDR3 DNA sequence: TGTGCCACCAGTGAATCTAGGACAGGGAGAGAGACCCAGTACTTC.

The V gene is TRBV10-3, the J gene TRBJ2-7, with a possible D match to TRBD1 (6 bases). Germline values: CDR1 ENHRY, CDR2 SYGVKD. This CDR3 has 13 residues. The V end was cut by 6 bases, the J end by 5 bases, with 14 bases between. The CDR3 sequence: CAISLQGSHEQYF. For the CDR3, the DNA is TGTGCCATCAGCTTACAGGGTTCCCACGAGCAGTACTTC.

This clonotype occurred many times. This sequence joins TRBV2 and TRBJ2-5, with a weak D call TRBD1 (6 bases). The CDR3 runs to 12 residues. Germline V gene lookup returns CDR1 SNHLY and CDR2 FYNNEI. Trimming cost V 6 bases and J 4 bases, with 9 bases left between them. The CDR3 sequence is CASRGQRETQYF. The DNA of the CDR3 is TGTGCCAGCAGAGGACAGAGAGAGACCCAGTACTTC.

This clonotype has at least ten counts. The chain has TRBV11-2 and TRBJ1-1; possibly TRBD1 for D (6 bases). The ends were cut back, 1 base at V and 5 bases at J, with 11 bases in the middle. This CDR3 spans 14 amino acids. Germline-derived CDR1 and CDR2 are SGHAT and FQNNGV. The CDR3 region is CASSLVRGGTEAFF. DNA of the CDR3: TGTGCCAGCAGCTTAGTCAGGGGTGGGACTGAAGCTTTCTTT.

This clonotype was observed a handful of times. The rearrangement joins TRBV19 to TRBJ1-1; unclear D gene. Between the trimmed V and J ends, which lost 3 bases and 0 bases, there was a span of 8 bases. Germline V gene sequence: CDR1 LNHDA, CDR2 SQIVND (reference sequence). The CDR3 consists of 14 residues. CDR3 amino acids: CASSMAQMNTEAFF. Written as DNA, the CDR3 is TGTGCCAGTAGTATGGCTCAAATGAACACTGAAGCTTTCTTT.